This T cell receptor beta chain is drawn from a study of T-cell memory formation after mild COVID-19. MiXCR was run by TCRdb on the 5' RACE reads, yielding one entry per CDR3 protein. The table records 400,000 to 500,000 distinct CDR3 sequences, approximately 24% of them present only once. Germline V gene data show CDR1 as LNHDA and CDR2 as SQIVND (reference sequence). Between the trimmed V and J ends, which lost 5 bases and 11 bases, there was a span of 19 bases. This CDR3 comprises 14 residues. Sequenced input: PBMCs or a T cell subset sorted from them (not recorded which). The J gene is TRBJ1-5, the V gene TRBV19, with D possibly being TRBD1 (5 bases). The TCR originated in an adult woman who had mild COVID-19 (a few samples of this study predate the infection). Cell type and time point are not known. CDR3 nucleotide sequence: TGTGCCAGTAGTTCAACTCGCCGGATAGGGGCCCAGCATTTT. Protein sequence: CASSSTRRIGAQHF. Looking up the rest from reference TRBV19 and TRBJ1-5 gives the full variable domain: DGGITQSPKYLFRKEGQNVTLSCEQNLNHDAMYWYRQDPGQGLRLIYYSQIVNDFQKGDIAEGYSVSREKKESFPLTVTSAQKNPTAFYLCASSSTRRIGAQHFGDGTRLSIL.